This is a list of T cell receptor beta chains from one sample in a study of T cells in Graves' hyperthyroidism and ophthalmopathy. TCRdb re-called the multiplex PCR reads with MiXCR, one entry per CDR3 protein. The sample carries 600,000 or so distinct CDR3 sequences, 14% recorded once. Sample: blood. Receptors were obtained from a woman aged 18-35 years with Graves' ophthalmopathy. Each CDR3 is given without its conserved first and last residue. Fields, in order: V gene, CDR3 protein.

TRBV11-2 | ASRTGTARTGELF
TRBV19 | ASRPMAYNEQF
TRBV30 | ACVGQGRKYGYT
TRBV30 | AFFRGANTEAF
TRBV12-3/TRBV12-4 | ASSRLYSYEQY
TRBV27 | ASSPTRGPNPYEQY
TRBV2 | ASSEQTSGTDTQY
TRBV14 | ASSQESPWDSSYNEQF
TRBV20-1 | SARSTGRTYNSPLH
TRBV20-1 | SAVPTSGPYNEQF
TRBV12-3/TRBV12-4 | ASSPSGGGQF
TRBV15 | ATSRVKNGAGAKNIQY
TRBV30 | AWSLTRDRGYEQY
TRBV3-1 | ASSLFVREGTDTQY
TRBV9 | ASSHGLAGVRDTQY
TRBV18 | ASSPRDGSPNYGYT
TRBV2 | ASSDFRAGGLYNEQF
TRBV19 | ASRYSNQPQH
TRBV30 | AWSEEWTKNIQY
TRBV5-5 | ASSTSLGGSYEQY
TRBV28 | ASSSPGGAAGEKLF
TRBV28 | ASSDRVLSYGYT
TRBV27 | ASSLSRQGDRETQY
TRBV24-1 | ATSDLVDGGSSYEQY
TRBV9 | ASSVDGSTGTFHNEQF
TRBV12-3/TRBV12-4 | ASSLLTRSRVRGNTIY
TRBV11-2 | ASSLSIRETQY